This T cell receptor beta chain was sequenced in a study of response to subunit inactivated influenza vaccine. Study observations and caveats: Every seasonal influenza vaccination brings in few new T cells, the authors suggested.

TCRdb reprocessed the RT-PCR reads with MiXCR, giving one entry per CDR3 protein. The repertoire has over 800,000 distinct CDR3 sequences, 21% of them found once; the top ten carry about 10%. A remark on this clonotype: The antigen remains undetermined.

Germline lookup yields CDR1 SGHRS and CDR2 YFSETQ. V was pared by 3 bases and J by 5 bases, with 14 bases between. CDR3 size: 15 residues. The chain joins TRBV5-1 to TRBJ2-2; possibly TRBD1 for D (5 bases). The source was PBMCs from blood, collected about 5 days after vaccination. The TCR comes from a middle-aged man who received an inactivated influenza vaccine. CDR3 nucleotides: TGCGCCAGCAGCTACGATCCGGCAGGGACCGGGGAGCTGTTTTTT. Translating gives CASSYDPAGTGELFF.